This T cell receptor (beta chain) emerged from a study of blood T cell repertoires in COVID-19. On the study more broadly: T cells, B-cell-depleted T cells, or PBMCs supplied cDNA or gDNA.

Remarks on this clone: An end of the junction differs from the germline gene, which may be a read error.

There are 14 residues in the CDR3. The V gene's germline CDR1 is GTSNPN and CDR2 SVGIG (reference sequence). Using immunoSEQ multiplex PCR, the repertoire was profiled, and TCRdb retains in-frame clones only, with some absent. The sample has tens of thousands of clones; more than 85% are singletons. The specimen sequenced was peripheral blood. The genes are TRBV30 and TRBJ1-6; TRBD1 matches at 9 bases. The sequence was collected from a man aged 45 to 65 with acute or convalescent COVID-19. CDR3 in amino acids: CAGTPGQGTSSLHF. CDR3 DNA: TGTGCCGGGACGCCCGGACAGGGGACTTCATCCCTCCACTTT.